This is a list of T cell receptor beta chains from one sample in a study of T cell responses to AZD1222 COVID-19 vaccine. The table came from immunoSEQ multiplex PCR; TCRdb's copy has only in-frame clones and leaves some out. Of approximately 80,000 clones listed, 85% to 90% were seen once; the top ten hold more than 5%. The material sequenced was peripheral blood, taken on day 0 of AZD1222 vaccination. These receptors all stem from an adult in good health. The CDR3 runs from the conserved cysteine through the conserved F or W. The order of the fields is D gene, clone size, V gene, J gene, CDR3 protein, CDR3 DNA. The D gene is left open where the match is weak. The size of a clone is reported for some rows only, either as once, few or many, or as a class for expanded clones.

-,-,TRBV19,TRBJ1-3,CASREQVFSGNTIYF,TGTGCCAGTAGGGAACAGGTCTTCTCTGGAAACACCATATATTTT
TRBD1,-,TRBV7-3,TRBJ1-6,CASSLLGQNNSPLHF,TGTGCCAGCAGCCTATTGGGACAGAATAATTCACCCCTCCACTTT
-,-,TRBV9,TRBJ2-2,CASSGGTLNTGELFF,TGTGCCAGCAGCGGCGGGACTCTGAACACCGGGGAGCTGTTTTTT
TRBD1,-,TRBV9,TRBJ2-5,CASSARPGTVEETQYF,TGTGCCAGCAGCGCAAGACCCGGGACAGTAGAAGAGACCCAGTACTTC
-,-,TRBV6-5,TRBJ2-3,CASGTWGDTQYF,TGTGCCAGCGGGACTTGGGGAGATACGCAGTATTTT
-,-,TRBV3-1/TRBV3-2,TRBJ2-3,CASSQGLGRESTDTQYF,TGTGCCAGCAGCCAAGGATTGGGAAGGGAAAGCACAGATACGCAGTATTTT
-,once,TRBV7-9,TRBJ1-3,CASSGDLAGNTIYF,TGTGCCAGCAGCGGGGACCTAGCTGGAAACACCATATATTTT
TRBD1,few,TRBV7-2,TRBJ2-1,CASSVGQGTYNEQFF,TGTGCCAGCAGCGTTGGACAGGGAACCTACAATGAGCAGTTCTTC
-,-,TRBV11-3,TRBJ2-3,CASSSGASTDTQYF,TGTGCCAGCAGCTCCGGAGCTAGCACAGATACGCAGTATTTT
-,once,TRBV14,TRBJ2-7,CASSQLVSAGTYEQYF,TGTGCCAGCAGCCAACTGGTGTCCGCAGGGACCTACGAGCAGTACTTC
-,-,TRBV19,TRBJ1-2,CASSIGIGTGHGYTF,TGTGCCAGTAGTATAGGAATAGGGACTGGTCATGGCTACACCTTC
-,-,TRBV6-6,TRBJ2-7,CASRTVYEQYF,TGTGCCAGCAGGACAGTATACGAGCAGTACTTC
-,-,TRBV14,TRBJ1-1,CASSRISGWGESMNTEAFF,TGTGCCAGCAGCCGTATAAGTGGGTGGGGAGAATCTATGAACACTGAAGCTTTCTTT
TRBD2,-,TRBV12-5,TRBJ2-1,CASGLVGLAVQNEQFF,TGTGCTAGTGGTTTGGTGGGACTAGCTGTTCAAAATGAGCAGTTCTTC
-,once,TRBV4-1,TRBJ2-7,CASSLGGGMGSYEQYF,TGCGCCAGCAGCCTTGGAGGGGGCATGGGATCCTACGAGCAGTACTTC
-,-,TRBV19,TRBJ1-1,CASSLAPGTNTEAFF,TGTGCCAGTAGTTTAGCCCCCGGGACCAACACTGAAGCTTTCTTT
-,-,TRBV28,TRBJ2-7,CASGLDSFSYEQYF,TGTGCCAGCGGATTAGACAGCTTCTCCTACGAGCAGTACTTC
-,once,TRBV5-1,TRBJ1-1,CASSPDARAANTEAFF,TGCGCCAGCAGCCCGGACGCCCGGGCCGCGAACACTGAAGCTTTCTTT
-,-,TRBV6-5,TRBJ2-1,CAAGTPRDNEQFF,TGTGCCGCCGGGACACCTAGGGACAATGAGCAGTTCTTC
-,-,TRBV27,TRBJ1-6,CASSLREGNTPLHF,TGTGCCAGCAGTTTACGCGAAGGGAATACACCCCTCCACTTT
-,-,TRBV18,TRBJ1-2,CASSPQQARGADGYTF,TGTGCCAGCTCACCTCAACAGGCGAGAGGGGCAGATGGCTACACCTTC
TRBD2,-,TRBV2,TRBJ2-3,CASSLGGADTQYF,TGTGCCAGCAGTCTCGGGGGGGCAGATACGCAGTATTTT
-,-,TRBV5-6,TRBJ1-2,CASSSPGGPGGYTF,TGTGCCAGCAGCTCGCCCGGGGGTCCGGGTGGCTACACCTTC
-,-,TRBV27,TRBJ1-5,CASASKGGANQPQHF,TGTGCCAGCGCAAGTAAAGGGGGGGCCAATCAGCCCCAGCATTTT
TRBD2,-,TRBV7-6,TRBJ2-2,CASRPKRGESTRELFF,TGTGCCAGCAGACCTAAGCGGGGGGAATCGACCCGGGAGCTGTTTTTT
-,-,TRBV24-1,TRBJ1-2,CATSDRRGGYTF,TGTGCCACCAGTGACCGACGGGGGGGCTACACCTTC
-,-,TRBV25-1,TRBJ1-5,CASSAPRPVQLNQPQHF,TGTGCCAGCAGTGCCCCCCGACCGGTACAGCTAAATCAGCCCCAGCATTTT
TRBD1,-,TRBV6-2/TRBV6-3,TRBJ2-6,CASSYGVGQGTGANVLTF,TGTGCCAGCAGTTATGGGGTGGGACAGGGGACTGGGGCCAACGTCCTGACTTTC
TRBD1,once,TRBV7-9,TRBJ2-7,CASSSSTGQSSYEQYF,TGTGCCAGCAGCTCTTCAACGGGACAGTCTTCCTACGAGCAGTACTTC
TRBD1,-,TRBV10-1,TRBJ1-2,CASSSGGGYTF,TGCGCCAGCAGCTCAGGGGGTGGCTACACCTTC
-,-,TRBV9,TRBJ2-2,CASSVALPADTGELFF,TGTGCCAGCAGCGTAGCCCTCCCGGCAGACACCGGGGAGCTGTTTTTT
TRBD1,-,TRBV11-3,TRBJ1-5,CASSHPPDRAYQPQHF,TGTGCCAGCAGTCATCCCCCGGACAGGGCGTATCAGCCCCAGCATTTT
TRBD1,-,TRBV20-1,TRBJ1-4,CSASPTGYNEKLFF,TGCAGTGCTAGTCCGACAGGGTATAATGAAAAACTGTTTTTT
-,-,TRBV7-2,TRBJ2-1,CASSGNEQFF,TGTGCCAGCAGCGGGAATGAGCAGTTCTTC
TRBD1,-,TRBV3-1/TRBV3-2,TRBJ2-1,CAIHSGTDGDEQFF,TGTGCCATCCATTCCGGGACAGACGGAGATGAGCAGTTCTTC
-,once,TRBV24-1,TRBJ1-2,CATSDSPPMGGYTF,TGTGCCACCAGTGACTCCCCTCCCATGGGAGGCTACACCTTC
-,-,TRBV6-5,TRBJ2-1,CASCFSGYSYNEQFF,TGTGCCAGCTGTTTTAGCGGATACTCCTACAATGAGCAGTTCTTC
-,-,TRBV11-1,TRBJ1-1,CASSLSQGGAEAFF,TGTGCCAGCAGCTTATCACAGGGAGGCGCTGAAGCTTTCTTT
TRBD1,few,TRBV19,TRBJ1-2,CASSSADRGFYTYGYTF,TGTGCCAGTAGCTCTGCGGACAGGGGATTTTATACCTATGGCTACACCTTC
-,once,TRBV6-2/TRBV6-3,TRBJ1-3,CASSYIQVSGNTIYF,TGTGCCAGCAGTTATATACAAGTCTCTGGAAACACCATATATTTT
-,-,TRBV14,TRBJ2-7,CASSQGQRREQYF,TGTGCCAGCAGCCAAGGACAGCGTCGAGAGCAGTACTTC
TRBD1,-,TRBV3-1/TRBV3-2,TRBJ1-1,CASSQTGIAFF,TGTGCCAGCAGCCAGACAGGGATAGCTTTCTTT
-,-,TRBV2,TRBJ1-6,CASSAHNSPLHF,TGTGCCAGCAGTGCCCATAATTCACCCCTCCACTTT
-,-,TRBV30,TRBJ1-6,CAWSVLGSNSPLHF,TGTGCCTGGAGTGTATTGGGGAGTAATTCACCCCTCCACTTT
-,few,TRBV11-2,TRBJ2-2,CASSFSAANTGELFF,TGTGCCAGCAGCTTTAGCGCCGCGAACACCGGGGAGCTGTTTTTT
-,-,TRBV10-3,TRBJ1-5,CAISESGLGNQPQHF,TGTGCCATCAGTGAGTCAGGTCTCGGGAATCAGCCCCAGCATTTT
TRBD2,few,TRBV6-4,TRBJ2-3,CASSDLAGGSTDTQYF,TGTGCCAGCAGTGACTTAGCGGGGGGGAGCACAGATACGCAGTATTTT
TRBD1,-,TRBV11-2,TRBJ1-2,CASSSSLTGPGATF,TGTGCCAGCAGCTCCAGTTTGACAGGGCCAGGGGCCACCTTC
TRBD2,-,TRBV6-1,TRBJ2-1,CASSATSGGVPYNEQFF,TGTGCCAGCAGTGCGACTAGCGGGGGGGTCCCCTACAATGAGCAGTTCTTC
-,-,TRBV7-2,TRBJ1-6,CASSLSLQPNSPLHF,TGTGCCAGCAGCTTGAGTTTACAGCCCAATTCACCCCTCCACTTT
-,-,TRBV28,TRBJ1-1,CASSLALNTEAFF,TGTGCCAGCAGTTTGGCCCTGAACACTGAAGCTTTCTTT
-,-,TRBV7-2,TRBJ1-4,CASSSGNYEKLFF,TGTGCCAGCAGCTCCGGGAATTATGAAAAACTGTTTTTT
-,-,TRBV19,TRBJ1-1,CASSVSGTTEAFF,TGTGCCAGTAGTGTTTCAGGTACCACTGAAGCTTTCTTT
-,-,TRBV10-2,TRBJ2-2,CASIQKGPRGTGELFF,TGCGCCAGCATCCAAAAGGGGCCGAGGGGCACCGGGGAGCTGTTTTTT
-,-,TRBV19,TRBJ1-5,CASNFRGNQPQHF,TGTGCCAGTAACTTCAGGGGCAATCAGCCCCAGCATTTT
-,-,TRBV18,TRBJ2-5,CASSVGGRRQETQYF,TGTGCCAGCTCGGTCGGGGGGCGCCGCCAAGAGACCCAGTACTTC
-,-,TRBV5-6,TRBJ1-1,CASSLTGTEAFF,TGTGCCAGCAGCTTGACGGGGACTGAAGCTTTCTTT
TRBD1,-,TRBV5-6,TRBJ2-3,CASSTYLGDRGSDTQYF,TGTGCCAGCAGCACCTATCTTGGGGACAGGGGTTCAGATACGCAGTATTTT
TRBD1,-,TRBV5-4,TRBJ1-1,CASSPPDRVNTEAFF,TGTGCCAGCAGCCCCCCGGACAGGGTGAACACTGAAGCTTTCTTT
TRBD1,-,TRBV7-2,TRBJ1-2,CASSYKAQGASGYTF,TGTGCCAGCAGCTACAAGGCCCAGGGGGCGAGTGGCTACACCTTC